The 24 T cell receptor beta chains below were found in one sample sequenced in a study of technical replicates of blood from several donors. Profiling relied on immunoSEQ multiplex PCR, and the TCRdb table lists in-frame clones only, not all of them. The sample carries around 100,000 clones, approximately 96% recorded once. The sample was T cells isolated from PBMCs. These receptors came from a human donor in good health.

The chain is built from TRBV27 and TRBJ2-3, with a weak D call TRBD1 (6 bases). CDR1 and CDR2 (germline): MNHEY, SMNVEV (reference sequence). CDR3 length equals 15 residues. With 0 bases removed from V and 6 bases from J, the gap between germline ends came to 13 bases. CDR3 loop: CASSLSPRGEDTQYF. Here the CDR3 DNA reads TGTGCCAGCAGTTTATCCCCCAGGGGAGAGGATACGCAGTATTTT.

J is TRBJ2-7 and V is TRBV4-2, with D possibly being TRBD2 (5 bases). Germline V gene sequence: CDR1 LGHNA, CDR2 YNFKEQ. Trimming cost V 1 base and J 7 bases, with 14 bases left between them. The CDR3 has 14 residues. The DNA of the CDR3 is TGTGCCAGCAGCCAAGCTGCGCTAGCCGAGGAGCAGTACTTC. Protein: CASSQAALAEEQYF.

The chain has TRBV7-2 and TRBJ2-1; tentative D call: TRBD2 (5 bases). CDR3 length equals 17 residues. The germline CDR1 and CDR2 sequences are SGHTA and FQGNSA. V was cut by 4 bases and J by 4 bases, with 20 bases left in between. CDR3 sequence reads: CASSSRSAGILYNEQFF. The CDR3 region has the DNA TGTGCCAGCAGCTCCCGGTCAGCCGGGATTTTATACAATGAGCAGTTCTTC.

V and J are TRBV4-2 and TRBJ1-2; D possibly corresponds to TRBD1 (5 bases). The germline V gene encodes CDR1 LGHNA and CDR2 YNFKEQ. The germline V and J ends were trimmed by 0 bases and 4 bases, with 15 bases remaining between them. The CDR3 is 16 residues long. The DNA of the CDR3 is TGTGCCAGCAGCCAAGAAGGGGCAGGGAATCTCTATGGCTACACCTTC. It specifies CASSQEGAGNLYGYTF.

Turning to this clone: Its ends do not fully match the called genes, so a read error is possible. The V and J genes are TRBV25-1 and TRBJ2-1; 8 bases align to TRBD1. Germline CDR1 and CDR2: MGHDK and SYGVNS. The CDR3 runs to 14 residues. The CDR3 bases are TGTGTCAGCATTCCCGACAGGGGAAGGAATGAGCAGTTCTTC. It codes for CVSIPDRGRNEQFF.

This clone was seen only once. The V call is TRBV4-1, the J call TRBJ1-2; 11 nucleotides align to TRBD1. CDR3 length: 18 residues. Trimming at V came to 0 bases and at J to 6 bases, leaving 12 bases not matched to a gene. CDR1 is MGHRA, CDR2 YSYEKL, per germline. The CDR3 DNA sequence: TGCGCCAGCAGCCAAGAGGAAGGACGGGACAGGGGGTTTCATGGCTACACCTTC. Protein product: CASSQEEGRDRGFHGYTF.

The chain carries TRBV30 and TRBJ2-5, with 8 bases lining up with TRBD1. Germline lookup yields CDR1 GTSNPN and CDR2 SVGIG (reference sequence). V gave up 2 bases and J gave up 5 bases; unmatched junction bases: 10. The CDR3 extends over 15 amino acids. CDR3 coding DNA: TGTGCCTGGAGTAGATTGGACAGGGATCAGGAGACCCAGTACTTC. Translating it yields CAWSRLDRDQETQYF.

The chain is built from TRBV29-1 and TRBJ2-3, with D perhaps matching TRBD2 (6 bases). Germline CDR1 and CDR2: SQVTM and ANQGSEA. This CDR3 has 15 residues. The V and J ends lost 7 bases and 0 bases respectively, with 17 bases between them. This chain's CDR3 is CSATSRQESTDTQYF. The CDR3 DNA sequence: TGCAGCGCCACTAGCAGACAAGAAAGCACAGATACGCAGTATTTT.

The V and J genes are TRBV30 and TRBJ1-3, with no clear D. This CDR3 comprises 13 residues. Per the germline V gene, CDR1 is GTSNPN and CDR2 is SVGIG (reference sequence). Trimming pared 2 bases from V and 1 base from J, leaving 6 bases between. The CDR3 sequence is CAWSTLSGNTIYF. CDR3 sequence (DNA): TGTGCCTGGAGTACATTATCTGGAAACACCATATATTTT.

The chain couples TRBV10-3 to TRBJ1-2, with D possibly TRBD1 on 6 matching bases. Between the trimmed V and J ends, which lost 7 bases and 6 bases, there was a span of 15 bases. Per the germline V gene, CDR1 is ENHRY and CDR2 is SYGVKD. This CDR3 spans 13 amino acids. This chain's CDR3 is CAIMQQGNNGYTF. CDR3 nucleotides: TGTGCCATCATGCAACAGGGAAACAATGGCTACACCTTC.

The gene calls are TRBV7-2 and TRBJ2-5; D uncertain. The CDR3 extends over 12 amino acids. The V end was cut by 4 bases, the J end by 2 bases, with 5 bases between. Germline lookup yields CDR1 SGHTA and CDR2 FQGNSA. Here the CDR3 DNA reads TGTGCCAGCAGCTCCATTCAAGAGACCCAGTACTTC. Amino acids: CASSSIQETQYF.

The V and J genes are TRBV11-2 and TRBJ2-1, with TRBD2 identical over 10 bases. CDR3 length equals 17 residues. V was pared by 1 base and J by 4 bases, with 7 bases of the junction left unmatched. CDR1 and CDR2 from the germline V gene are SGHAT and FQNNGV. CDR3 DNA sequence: TGTGCCAGCAGCTTAGTTGCTAGCGGGAGTTTTTACAATGAGCAGTTCTTC. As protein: CASSLVASGSFYNEQFF.

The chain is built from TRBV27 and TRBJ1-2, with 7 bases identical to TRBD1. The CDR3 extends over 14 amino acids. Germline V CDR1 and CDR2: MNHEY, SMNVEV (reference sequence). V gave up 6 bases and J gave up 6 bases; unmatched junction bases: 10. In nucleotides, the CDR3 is TGTGCCAGCAGCAGGGGGAACAGGGCAAATGGCTACACCTTC. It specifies CASSRGNRANGYTF.

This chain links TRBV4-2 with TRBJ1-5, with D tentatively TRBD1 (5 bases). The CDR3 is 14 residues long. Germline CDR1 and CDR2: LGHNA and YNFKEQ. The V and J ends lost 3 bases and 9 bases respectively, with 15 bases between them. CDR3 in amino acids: CASSQDTRSAPQHF. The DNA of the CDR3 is TGTGCCAGCAGCCAGGACACAAGGAGCGCGCCCCAGCATTTT.

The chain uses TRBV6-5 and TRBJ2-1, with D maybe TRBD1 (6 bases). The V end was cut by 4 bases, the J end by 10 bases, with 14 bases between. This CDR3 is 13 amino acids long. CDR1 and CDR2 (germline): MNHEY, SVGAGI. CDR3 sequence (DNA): TGTGCCAGCAGTTGGTACAGGGAAGGGGAGCAGTTCTTC. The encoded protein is CASSWYREGEQFF.

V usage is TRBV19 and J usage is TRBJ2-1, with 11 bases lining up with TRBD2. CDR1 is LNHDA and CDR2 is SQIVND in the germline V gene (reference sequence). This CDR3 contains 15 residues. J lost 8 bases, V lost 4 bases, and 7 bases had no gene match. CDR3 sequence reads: CASSTTSGSWYEQFF. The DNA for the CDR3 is TGTGCCAGTAGTACTACTAGCGGGAGCTGGTATGAGCAGTTCTTC.

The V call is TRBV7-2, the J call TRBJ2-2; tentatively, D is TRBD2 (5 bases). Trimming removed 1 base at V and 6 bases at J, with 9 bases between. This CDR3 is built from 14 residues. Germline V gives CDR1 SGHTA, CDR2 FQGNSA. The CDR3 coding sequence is TGTGCCAGCAGCTTAGTGGCGGGTCCCGGGGAGCTGTTTTTT. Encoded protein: CASSLVAGPGELFF. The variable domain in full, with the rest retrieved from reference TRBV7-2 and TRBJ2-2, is GAGVSQSPSNKVTEKGKDVELRCDPISGHTALYWYRQSLGQGLEFLIYFQGNSAPDKSGLPSDRFSAERTGGSVSTLTIQRTQQEDSAVYLCASSLVAGPGELFFGEGSRLTVL.

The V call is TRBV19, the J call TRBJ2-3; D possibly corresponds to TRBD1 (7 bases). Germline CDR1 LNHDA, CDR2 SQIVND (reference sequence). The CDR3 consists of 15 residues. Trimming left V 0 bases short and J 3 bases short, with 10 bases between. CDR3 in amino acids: CASSIEAGGTDTQYF. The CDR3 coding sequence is TGTGCCAGTAGTATAGAGGCAGGGGGGACAGATACGCAGTATTTT.

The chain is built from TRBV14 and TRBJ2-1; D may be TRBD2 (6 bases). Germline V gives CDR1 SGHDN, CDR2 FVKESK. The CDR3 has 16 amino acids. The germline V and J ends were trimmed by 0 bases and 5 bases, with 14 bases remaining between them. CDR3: CASSQELGGSNNEQFF. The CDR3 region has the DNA TGTGCCAGCAGCCAAGAACTCGGGGGTAGCAACAATGAGCAGTTCTTC.

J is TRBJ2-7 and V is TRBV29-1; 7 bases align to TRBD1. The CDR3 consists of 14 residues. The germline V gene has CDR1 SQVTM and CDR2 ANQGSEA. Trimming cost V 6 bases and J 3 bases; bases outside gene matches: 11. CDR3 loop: CSVATGERGYEQYF. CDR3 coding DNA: TGCAGCGTGGCTACAGGGGAAAGGGGCTACGAGCAGTACTTC.

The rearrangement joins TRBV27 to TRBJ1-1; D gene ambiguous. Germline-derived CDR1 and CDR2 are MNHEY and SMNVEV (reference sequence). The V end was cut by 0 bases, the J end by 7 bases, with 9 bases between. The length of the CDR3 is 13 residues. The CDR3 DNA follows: TGTGCCAGCAGTTTATCAGAGGGCCATGAAGCTTTCTTT. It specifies CASSLSEGHEAFF.

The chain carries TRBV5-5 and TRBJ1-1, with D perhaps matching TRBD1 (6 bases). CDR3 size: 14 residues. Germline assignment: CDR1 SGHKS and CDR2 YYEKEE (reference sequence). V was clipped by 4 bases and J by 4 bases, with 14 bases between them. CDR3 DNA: TGTGCCAGCAGCGATAAAAGGGGGAGCACTGAAGCTTTCTTT. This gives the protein CASSDKRGSTEAFF.

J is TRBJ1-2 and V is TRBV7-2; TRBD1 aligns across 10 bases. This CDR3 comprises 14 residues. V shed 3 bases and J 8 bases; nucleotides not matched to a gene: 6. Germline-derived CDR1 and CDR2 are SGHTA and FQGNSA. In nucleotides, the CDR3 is TGTGCCAGCAGCTTTCTCCGGGACAGGGGAGGCTACACCTTC. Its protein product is CASSFLRDRGGYTF.

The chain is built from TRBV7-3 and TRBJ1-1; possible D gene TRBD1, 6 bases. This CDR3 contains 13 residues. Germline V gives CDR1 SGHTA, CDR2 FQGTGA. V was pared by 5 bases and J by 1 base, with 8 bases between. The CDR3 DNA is TGTGCCAGCAGCCCCAGGGGGAACACTGAAGCTTTCTTT. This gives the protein CASSPRGNTEAFF.